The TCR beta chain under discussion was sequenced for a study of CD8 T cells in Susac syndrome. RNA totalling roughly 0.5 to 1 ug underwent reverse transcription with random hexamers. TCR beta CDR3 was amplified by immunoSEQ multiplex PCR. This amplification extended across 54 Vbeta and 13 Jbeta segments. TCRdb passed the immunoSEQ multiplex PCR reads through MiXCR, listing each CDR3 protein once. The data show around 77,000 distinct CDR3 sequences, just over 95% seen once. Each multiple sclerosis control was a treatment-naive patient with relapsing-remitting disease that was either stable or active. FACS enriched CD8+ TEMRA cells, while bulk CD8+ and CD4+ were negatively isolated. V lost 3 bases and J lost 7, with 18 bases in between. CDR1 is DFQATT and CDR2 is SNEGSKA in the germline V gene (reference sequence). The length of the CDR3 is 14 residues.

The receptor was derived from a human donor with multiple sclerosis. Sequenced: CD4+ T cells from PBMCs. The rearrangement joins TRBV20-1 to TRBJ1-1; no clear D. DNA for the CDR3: TGCAGTGCTAGGGGCGGACTCGAGGAGGGTGAAGCTTTCTTT. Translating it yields CSARGGLEEGEAFF.